The present T cell receptor (beta chain) was sequenced within a study of blood T cell repertoires in COVID-19 (dated by TCRdb to 2018 to 2020). Regarding the study in general: Samples covering the acute and convalescent phases of COVID-19 were provided by collaborators in the United States, Italy and Spain. The repertoires were released in a freely available public database meant as a resource for research on the immune response to SARS-CoV-2. The samples were drawn from two sources: the first 160 participants of the ongoing ImmuneRACE study, and fewer than 1,500 subjects contributed by 6 global collaborators. HLA class I and class II types, where available, came from metadata supplied by the sample provider rather than from assay-based typing. Deeply sampled blood TCRbeta repertoires from subjects exposed to, actively infected with, or recovered from COVID-19 were included in the dataset. A de-identified subject ID, COVID-19 status, age in years and sex were almost always included in the sample metadata. The prospective study material was composed of cDNA or gDNA derived from T cells, B-cell-depleted T cells, or PBMCs.

Collaborating institutions collected whole blood in K2EDTA tubes following their own protocols. Collaborator samples were shipped for TCRbeta analysis as frozen whole blood, isolated PBMCs, or DNA extracted from either sample type. In regard to this clone: Its cognate antigen has yet to be identified. No base-level quality is on record; no much larger clone is a single base apart.

The immunoSEQ Assay, a bias-controlled multiplex PCR, was used to amplify TCRbeta CDR3 regions from genomic DNA. As for how the authors treated the data: Within the assay, amplification of reference gene primers was used to estimate how many nucleated cells each sample contained. To quantify the absolute abundance of each unique TCRbeta CDR3 rearrangement, sequence reads were collapsed and filtered. For each sample, productive Simpson clonality was calculated as the square root of Simpson's diversity index across productive rearrangements. The immuneACCESS repertoire file appears here via TCRdb, limited to in-frame rearrangements. These files lack a portion of the clones; in checked studies, under half of the deficit traces to unresolved V genes, and the cause of the others is not known. D and trimming come from the DNA, and the V and J calls and clone size come from that table. The sample includes 73,000 or so clones, with around 81% observed a single time. Clones ranked in the top ten supply around 4.4% of the sample.

CDR1 and CDR2 (SGHRS, YFSETQ) derive from the germline V gene. V drops 4 bases and J drops 3 bases, leaving 16 bases in between. Spanning cysteine to phenylalanine, the CDR3 consists of 15 amino acids. Only the CDR3 region is kept as DNA, spanning 45 bases read in frame from base 1. The research as a whole found: How much clinical and demographic metadata was included differed by source and by participant, and the metadata was provided uncurated.

This TCR derives from a woman in her sixties or seventies with acute or convalescent COVID-19. The chain joins TRBV5-1 to TRBJ1-2, and the D gene may be TRBD1, 5 bases matching. The sequenced sample was peripheral blood. The CDR3 in this case is CASSQDSSRYYGYTF. The sequence in DNA is TGCGCCAGCAGCCAAGACAGTAGTCGATACTATGGCTACACCTTC.